The entry below describes one T cell receptor beta chain. This clonotype was counted a few times. The target of this receptor is not known. Nothing much larger sits one base from this clone, and base qualities are not available. This sample is drawn from a study of blood T cells in healthy people across ages (dated by TCRdb to the mid-2010s). Some background on the complete study: In model experiments, template switching captured roughly one uniquely barcoded TCR beta cDNA molecule for every two T cells. Age-related changes in TCR beta repertoire diversity were measured in the study by deep sequencing normalized with unique cDNA molecular identifiers. The donors were divided into four age groups: young (average approximately 17 years), middle-aged (about 41), aged (approximately 62) and long-lived (approximately 74). To avoid experimental bias, donors of different ages were distributed randomly across sequencing lanes. For two donors (one aged 18 to 30 and one aged 80 or older), the study analyzed two additional independent replicas of 1 million unique cDNA reads from the same blood draw. Results the study describes overall, beyond this receptor: Because donor CMV infection status was unknown, age-related changes in expanded clonotypes were potentially confounded. Since profiling was done on bulk unsorted PBMCs, naive and antigen-experienced compartments could not be conclusively compared. As age increased, observed TCR beta diversity per million T cells dropped in a roughly linear way, and a significant reduction was already evident by age 40. The percentage of naive T cells measured by flow cytometry correlated strongly with observed TCR beta diversity. The long-lived group showed more naive CD4+ T cells, fewer expanded clones and increased TCR diversity than the aged group, suggesting age selection. Total diversity estimates from one million sequenced T cells were considered lower bounds and underestimates.

The library was made by 5' RACE. The data were produced on an Illumina HiSeq 2500. A second PCR of roughly 7 to 11 cycles was performed with a sample-barcoded 5' primer and a J-beta primer mix. A template-switch 5' adaptor carrying 12 random nucleotides introduced a unique molecular identifier onto each TCR beta cDNA molecule. Each sample yielded at least 2.5 million CDR3-containing paired-end reads. The Mint cDNA synthesis kit, primed by a TRBC-specific oligonucleotide, was used to synthesize first-strand cDNA from all RNA. All cDNA was treated with uracil-DNA glycosylase and then went through a first 18-cycle PCR with the universal primers M1SS and BC2_uni_R. Regarding the original processing steps: For normalization, 1 million high-quality reads, each with a distinct molecular identifier, were randomly selected from each sample. Reads with shared molecular identifiers were discarded instead of being binned into consensus sequences. CDR3 identification, clonotype clustering and error correction used MiTCR with a Q25 quality threshold and the strictest error-elimination algorithm. A nonparametric unseen species model using Euler transformation provided a lower-bound estimate of total TCR beta diversity. In-frame beta chains were kept once TCRdb had trimmed the public reads at Q25 with fastp and called clones with MiXCR. Every entry covers one CDR3 protein and lists the most common genes and DNA from its rows. These V and J calls derive from TCRdb rather than the authors' analysis. In this sample the table shows roughly 1,700,000 distinct CDR3 sequences, approximately 28% of which occur a single time. Roughly 8% of the sample belongs to the ten largest clones.

The donors were about 40 Caucasian individuals from Russia, aged roughly 6 to 100 years, who were systemically healthy. Approximately 9.3 milliliters of peripheral blood were collected from each donor into EDTA-treated Vacutainer tubes. Ficoll-Paque density-gradient centrifugation was used to isolate PBMCs, with at least 7 million obtained per sample. Trizol reagent was used to extract total RNA from the PBMCs, yielding at least 6 micrograms per sample. Naive CD45RAhigh/CD27high T cell percentages were measured by flow cytometry on a PBMC aliquot from every donor. Looking up the germline V gene yields CDR1 KGHSH and CDR2 LQKENI. V sheds 2 bases and J sheds 6 bases, leaving 11 bases between their ends. The CDR3 runs 13 amino acids, cysteine and phenylalanine included. This entry keeps only the CDR3 DNA: 39 bases, framed from base 1.

The sequencing input was blood. This TCR came from a woman between 25 and 40 years old in good health. This sequence uses TRBV18 and TRBJ2-7; the D gene is not confidently resolved. The CDR3 reads as follows: CASSPGPSLEQYF. The DNA reads TGTGCCAGCTCACCAGGACCAAGTCTCGAGCAGTACTTC.